A single sample gave rise to the 28 T cell receptor beta chains below, sequenced in a study of radiation and T cells in renal cell carcinoma. Time point denoted: baseline pretreatment blood. Treatment reported: 15 Gy SBRT to primary tumor, nephrectomy 4 weeks later. TCRdb's copy holds only in-frame clones and misses some; the assay was immunoSEQ multiplex PCR. Of roughly 100,000 clones in the sample, 75% to 90% are singletons; the top ten hold around 7.9%. The sequencing used blood, collected from a patient whose treatment included radiotherapy and nephrectomy. The receptor source for this set is a man aged 45-65 years with renal cell carcinoma.

The V gene is TRBV9, the J gene TRBJ2-7; no clear D gene. The V end was cut by 2 bases, the J end by 1 base, with 13 bases between. Germline-derived CDR1 and CDR2 are SGDLS and YYNGEE. The CDR3 length is 15 residues. CDR3 loop: CASSVGFLGSYEQYF. Here the CDR3 DNA reads TGTGCCAGCAGCGTCGGGTTTCTCGGGTCCTACGAGCAGTACTTC.

This clone was observed a single time. V gene TRBV7-2 combines with J gene TRBJ2-1; 9 bases line up with TRBD1. CDR1 is SGHTA, CDR2 FQGNSA, per germline. CDR3 length: 16 amino acids. Trimming cost V 5 bases and J 0 bases; bases outside gene matches: 5. The CDR3 here is CASSVTGGNSYNEQFF. The CDR3 nucleotides read TGTGCCAGCAGCGTAACAGGGGGCAACTCCTACAATGAGCAGTTCTTC.

This CDR3 reads CASSVGGQGSGEQYF. The CDR3 coding sequence is TGTGCCAGCAGCGTAGGAGGACAGGGATCGGGCGAGCAGTACTTC. The chain combines TRBV9 with TRBJ2-7, with 8 bases identical to TRBD1. In germline, CDR1 is SGDLS, CDR2 YYNGEE. The CDR3 has 15 amino acids. V shed 0 bases and J 6 bases; nucleotides not matched to a gene: 8. Using reference TRBV9 and TRBJ2-7 for the parts outside the CDR3, the full variable domain is DSGVTQTPKHLITATGQRVTLRCSPRSGDLSVYWYQQSLDQGLQFLIQYYNGEERAKGNILERFSAQQFPDLHSELNLSSLELGDSALYFCASSVGGQGSGEQYFGPGTRLTVT.

The V gene is TRBV6-1, the J gene TRBJ1-5; D call uncertain. Germline loops: CDR1 MNHNS, CDR2 SASEGT. V lost 1 base and J 2 bases, leaving 12 bases between the germline ends. The CDR3 is 16 amino acids. The CDR3 reads CASSEGRSGGNQPQHF. CDR3 bases: TGTGCCAGCAGTGAAGGCAGATCAGGAGGCAATCAGCCCCAGCATTTT.

J is TRBJ2-2 and V is TRBV5-1; D remains ambiguous. The CDR3 loop spans 13 amino acids. V was pared by 2 bases and J by 6 bases, with 8 bases between. Per germline, CDR1 SGHRS and CDR2 YFSETQ. The CDR3 loop is CASSLDPAGELFF. CDR3 sequence (DNA): TGCGCCAGCAGCTTAGATCCGGCCGGGGAGCTGTTTTTT.

The chain links TRBV6-6 to TRBJ1-1; a weak D match, TRBD1 (5 bases). The V and J ends lost 4 bases and 3 bases respectively, with 9 bases between them. CDR1 MNHNY and CDR2 SVGAGI come from the germline V gene (reference sequence). This CDR3 comprises 13 residues. This CDR3 reads CASSWDQDTEAFF. In DNA, the CDR3 is TGTGCCAGCAGTTGGGACCAAGACACTGAAGCTTTCTTT.

The chain uses TRBV7-2 and TRBJ2-2, with 13 bases identical to TRBD2. This CDR3 comprises 15 residues. Germline CDR1 is SGHTA and CDR2 is FQGNSA. The J segment lost 7 bases and the V segment lost 1 base, leaving 0 bases of the junction unmatched. Written as DNA, the CDR3 is TGTGCCAGCAGCTTAGGACTAGCGGGGGGCGGGGAGCTGTTTTTT. This gives the protein CASSLGLAGGGELFF.

The gene calls are TRBV9 and TRBJ2-1; 10 bases line up with TRBD2. The CDR3 length is 14 residues. Germline V CDR1 and CDR2: SGDLS, YYNGEE. J gave up 6 bases and V 4 bases, and 4 bases lay outside the gene matches. The CDR3 region is CASSLAGEGNEQFF. The CDR3 coding sequence is TGTGCCAGCAGCCTAGCGGGAGAGGGCAATGAGCAGTTCTTC.

This clone was found a few times. This sequence joins TRBV27 and TRBJ1-1; weak D call: TRBD1 (5 bases). Germline-derived CDR1 and CDR2 are MNHEY and SMNVEV (reference sequence). This CDR3 contains 14 residues. The ends were cut back, 6 bases at V and 4 bases at J, with 15 bases in the middle. CDR3 loop: CASSPNRDSTEAFF. The CDR3 DNA is TGTGCCAGCAGCCCCAACCGGGACTCCACTGAAGCTTTCTTT.

The chain has TRBV6-1 and TRBJ2-3, with a weak D call TRBD1 (6 bases). Germline CDR1 and CDR2: MNHNS and SASEGT. Trimming stripped 1 base from V and 4 bases from J, with 12 bases between. This CDR3 spans 15 amino acids. The CDR3 DNA reads as TGTGCCAGCAGTGAAGGACAGGTGGGCCCAGATACGCAGTATTTT. Translating it yields CASSEGQVGPDTQYF.

This clone was seen just once. The chain uses TRBV5-1 and TRBJ1-2, with 7 bases identical to TRBD1. The germline V gene encodes CDR1 SGHRS and CDR2 YFSETQ. Trimming at V came to 0 bases and at J to 5 bases, leaving 4 bases not matched to a gene. The CDR3 contains 14 residues. As DNA, the CDR3 is TGCGCCAGCAGCTTGGATGGGACAGAGTATGGCTACACCTTC. Its translation: CASSLDGTEYGYTF.

This chain connects TRBV7-2 to TRBJ2-1; 12 bases match TRBD2. V was pared by 0 bases and J by 9 bases, with 6 bases of the junction left unmatched. Germline values: CDR1 SGHTA, CDR2 FQGNSA. The CDR3 has 16 residues. The CDR3 DNA sequence: TGTGCCAGCAGCTTAGCGCTAGCGGGAGGGGGAGGTGAGCAGTTCTTC. Translated, it gives CASSLALAGGGGEQFF.

The CDR3 region has the DNA TGCGCCAGCAGCACTAGCGGGGGGGCCTTGACAGATACGCAGTATTTT. Translated: CASSTSGGALTDTQYF. V gene TRBV5-1 combines with J gene TRBJ2-3; 13 positions match TRBD2. The germline V gene has CDR1 SGHRS and CDR2 YFSETQ. The V and J ends lost 4 bases and 3 bases, in that order; junction bases with no gene match: 5. This CDR3 region has 16 residues.

The J gene is TRBJ2-3, the V gene TRBV6-6; D is unresolved. The V end lost 2 bases, the J end lost 0 bases, and 9 bases lay between the germline ends. The CDR3 length is 15 residues. CDR1 and CDR2 from the germline V gene are MNHNY and SVGAGI (reference sequence). For the CDR3, the DNA is TGTGCCAGCAGTTACGTGGAACCTAGCACAGATACGCAGTATTTT. This codes for CASSYVEPSTDTQYF.

This clone was counted ten times or more. This chain links TRBV18 with TRBJ1-2; D gene uncertain. The V end lost 3 bases, the J end lost 8 bases, and 10 bases lay between the germline ends. This CDR3 is 12 amino acids long. Germline V CDR1 and CDR2: KGHSH, LQKENI. The CDR3 coding sequence is TGTGCCAGCTCACCTCTTGGGCAAGGCTACACCTTC. It specifies CASSPLGQGYTF. Variable domain in full (rest from reference TRBV18 and TRBJ1-2): NAGVMQNPRHLVRRRGQEARLRCSPMKGHSHVYWYRQLPEEGLKFMVYLQKENIIDESGMPKERFSAEFPKEGPSILRIQQVVRGDSAAYFCASSPLGQGYTFGSGTRLTVV.

This chain links TRBV7-2 with TRBJ2-7; 8 bases are a match to TRBD1. J gave up 5 bases and V 5 bases, and 11 bases lay outside the gene matches. Germline V gives CDR1 SGHTA, CDR2 FQGNSA. The CDR3 has 15 residues. CDR3 region: CASSLRHGQGHEQYF. The CDR3 nucleotides are TGTGCCAGCAGCCTGCGGCACGGACAGGGCCACGAGCAGTACTTC.

The rearrangement joins TRBV5-4 to TRBJ2-5, with 12 bases identical to TRBD2. The CDR3 spans 15 residues. V lost 5 bases and J lost 5; bases outside the gene matches: 7. Germline loops: CDR1 SGHNT, CDR2 YYREEE (reference sequence). The CDR3 protein is CASSSSGRVGETQYF. The CDR3 DNA is TGTGCCAGCAGTTCTAGCGGGAGGGTGGGGGAGACCCAGTACTTC. The full variable domain, its missing parts supplied by reference TRBV5-4 and TRBJ2-5, is ETGVTQSPTHLIKTRGQQVTLRCSSQSGHNTVSWYQQALGQGPQFIFQYYREEENGRGNFPPRFSGLQFPNYSSELNVNALELDDSALYLCASSSSGRVGETQYFGPGTRLLVL.

The chain couples TRBV21-1 to TRBJ2-4; the tabulated D call, TRBD1, remains unverified against the DNA. TRBV21-1 is described as a pseudogene. CDR3 length: 16 residues. The CDR3 protein is CASSTRDRESKDIQYF. The CDR3 bases are TGTGCCAGCAGCACCAGGGACAGGGAGTCAAAGGACATTCAGTACTTC.

The chain has TRBV5-6 and TRBJ2-3; 10 nucleotides align to TRBD2. The J segment lost 5 bases and the V segment lost 0 bases, leaving 3 bases of the junction unmatched. The V gene's germline CDR1 is SGHDT and CDR2 YYEEEE. The CDR3 extends over 15 amino acids. The DNA of the CDR3 is TGTGCCAGCAGCTTGGGTAGCGGGAGGAAAGATACGCAGTATTTT. It encodes CASSLGSGRKDTQYF. The full variable domain, completed using reference TRBV5-6 and TRBJ2-3, is DAGVTQSPTHLIKTRGQQVTLRCSPKSGHDTVSWYQQALGQGPQFIFQYYEEEERQRGNFPDRFSGHQFPNYSSELNVNALLLGDSALYLCASSLGSGRKDTQYFGPGTRLTVL.

The chain has TRBV11-2 and TRBJ2-3; 8 nucleotides align to TRBD2. CDR3 length: 16 residues. Germline loops: CDR1 SGHAT, CDR2 FQNNGV. After removal of 1 base from V and 0 bases from J, the junction contained 3 bases not matched to a gene. The CDR3 nucleotides are TGTGCCAGCAGCTTAGGACTAGCGTATAGCACAGATACGCAGTATTTT. Protein product: CASSLGLAYSTDTQYF. The whole variable domain, filled in from reference TRBV11-2 and TRBJ2-3, reads EAGVAQSPRYKIIEKRQSVAFWCNPISGHATLYWYQQILGQGPKLLIQFQNNGVVDDSQLPKDRFSAERLKGVDSTLKIQPAKLEDSAVYLCASSLGLAYSTDTQYFGPGTRLTVL.

The gene calls are TRBV10-1 and TRBJ2-1; D is undetermined. Trimming took 7 bases from V and 6 from J, leaving 1 base between them. Germline CDR1 reads WNHNN; CDR2 reads SYGVQD (reference sequence). There are 9 residues in the CDR3. In DNA form, the CDR3 reads TGCGCCAGCATCAATGAGCAGTTCTTC. Amino acids: CASINEQFF.

This clone appeared a single time. One end of the junction does not line up with germline, which may come from a read error. The V gene is TRBV6-1, the J gene TRBJ2-7; D is unclear. This CDR3 comprises 15 residues. Germline CDR1 MNHNS, CDR2 SASEGT. The CDR3 coding sequence is TGTGCCAGCAGCGAAGCACCAGGAGTAGCCTACGAGCAGTACTTC. Amino acid sequence: CASSEAPGVAYEQYF.

The V gene is TRBV6-5, the J gene TRBJ2-7, with 7 bases matching TRBD2. Germline V lookup: CDR1 MNHEY, CDR2 SVGAGI. This CDR3 spans 14 amino acids. Trimming cost V 6 bases and J 2 bases; bases outside gene matches: 7. CDR3 in amino acids: CASRIGGSTYEQYF. CDR3 in DNA: TGTGCCAGCAGGATCGGGGGGTCTACCTACGAGCAGTACTTC.

J is TRBJ2-7 and V is TRBV7-3; TRBD1 aligns across 7 bases. The CDR3 loop spans 15 amino acids. Germline V gene sequence: CDR1 SGHTA, CDR2 FQGTGA. With 2 bases clipped from V and 6 bases from J, the junction kept 10 bases outside the gene matches. The CDR3 nucleotides read TGTGCCAGCAGCTTATTCGGAAACAGGGGAAGCGAGCAGTACTTC. The encoded protein is CASSLFGNRGSEQYF.

The V call is TRBV21-1, the J call TRBJ1-1; no DNA check was done on the table's D call, TRBD1. TRBV21-1 is flagged as a pseudogene. There are 16 residues in the CDR3. The DNA of the CDR3 is TGTGCCAGCAGCAATTCTATCGTGTCAGGAAACACTGAAGCTTTCTTT. It translates to CASSNSIVSGNTEAFF.

J is TRBJ2-3 and V is TRBV6-5, with D perhaps TRBD1 (6 bases). Trimming removed 0 bases from V and 2 bases from J, with 9 bases in between. In germline, CDR1 is MNHEY, CDR2 SVGAGI. CDR3 length equals 15 residues. For the CDR3, the DNA is TGTGCCAGCAGTTACTCGTGGACAGCCACAGATACGCAGTATTTT. As protein: CASSYSWTATDTQYF.

This clone has a handful of counts. The chain has TRBV9 and TRBJ2-3; D may be TRBD1 or TRBD2 (5 bases each). Trimming stripped 0 bases from V and 4 bases from J, with 9 bases between. Germline assignment: CDR1 SGDLS and CDR2 YYNGEE. CDR3 length: 14 residues. The CDR3 spells CASSVEGSSDTQYF. The CDR3 DNA sequence: TGTGCCAGCAGCGTAGAGGGGAGCTCAGATACGCAGTATTTT.

The rearrangement joins TRBV29-1 to TRBJ2-5; TRBD1 agrees at 7 bases. This CDR3 is built from 12 residues. CDR1 and CDR2 from the germline V gene are SQVTM and ANQGSEA. The V segment lost 6 bases and the J segment 2 bases; nucleotides outside the gene matches: 3. The CDR3 region has the DNA TGCAGCGTAGGGACAGTGCAAGAGACCCAGTACTTC. The encoded protein is CSVGTVQETQYF.